The 31 T cell receptor beta chains presented below share a single source sample, sequenced in a study of cytomegalovirus exposure and HLA in healthy donors (dated by TCRdb to about 2017). The method behind the library was the immunoSEQ multiplex PCR assay. A mixture of 60 forward primers for TCR Vbeta segments and 13 reverse primers for TCR Jbeta segments was used in the multiplex PCR. The table was pulled from immuneACCESS by TCRdb, which kept in-frame rearrangements only. Such tables lose some clones; where checked, under half of the loss comes from unresolved V genes, and the rest has no known cause. The sample table records approximately 130,000 clones; more than 65% of these occur just once. The top ten clones comprise 2.7% of the sample. Sequencing was done on a sample of PBMCs. Source of these receptors: a man aged 45-65 years in good health and CMV-seronegative.

In its sample, this clone was seen a few times. The gene calls are TRBV19 and TRBJ1-5; TRBD1 agrees at 7 bases. Trimming at V came to 0 bases and at J to 1 base, leaving 9 bases not matched to a gene. CDR3 length equals 18 residues. CDR1 is LNHDA, CDR2 SQIVND, per germline (reference sequence). For the CDR3, the DNA is TGTGCCAGTAGTATAGACGCGGGACAGACCTTAAGCAATCAGCCCCAGCATTTT. Its translation is CASSIDAGQTLSNQPQHF. Variable domain in full (rest from reference TRBV19 and TRBJ1-5): DGGITQSPKYLFRKEGQNVTLSCEQNLNHDAMYWYRQDPGQGLRLIYYSQIVNDFQKGDIAEGYSVSREKKESFPLTVTSAQKNPTAFYLCASSIDAGQTLSNQPQHFGDGTRLSIL.

J is TRBJ2-7 and V is TRBV30, with TRBD1 as a possible D gene (5 bases). Germline values: CDR1 GTSNPN, CDR2 SVGIG (reference sequence). There are 14 residues in the CDR3. Deletions cut 3 bases from V and 1 base from J, with 13 bases between. CDR3 residues: CAWSAGAGSYEQYF. CDR3 DNA sequence: TGTGCCTGGAGCGCCGGCGCAGGGTCCTACGAGCAGTACTTC.

This clone was detected only once. The same CDR3 can be traced to other DNA sequences in this sample. The rearrangement joins TRBV6-5 to TRBJ1-2; tentative D call: TRBD1 (6 bases). The CDR3 covers 13 residues. CDR1 and CDR2 from the germline V gene are MNHEY and SVGAGI. V lost 4 bases and J lost 4, with 10 bases in between. In nucleotides, the CDR3 is TGTGCCAGCAGTTCAGGACAGTTCTATGGCTACACCTTC. It is translated as CASSSGQFYGYTF.

The genes are TRBV5-1 and TRBJ1-4, with 9 bases fitting TRBD1. The length of the CDR3 is 15 residues. V shed 2 bases, J shed 8 bases, and the junction held 7 bases outside the gene matches. Germline V gene data show CDR1 as SGHRS and CDR2 as YFSETQ. In DNA form, the CDR3 reads TGCGCCAGCAGCTTCGACAGGGGGGGTGGAGAAAAACTGTTTTTT. It specifies CASSFDRGGGEKLFF.

The rearrangement uses TRBV6-1 and TRBJ1-2; D unresolved. Trimming stripped 8 bases from V and 2 bases from J, with 12 bases between. CDR1 is MNHNS, CDR2 SASEGT, per germline. The CDR3 has 13 amino acids. CDR3 sequence: CASGVRENYGYTF. The CDR3 DNA reads TGTGCCAGCGGAGTGAGGGAAAACTATGGCTACACCTTC.

This clone was observed many times. This chain links TRBV13 with TRBJ1-1; 8 bases are shared with TRBD1. V dropped 2 bases and J dropped 5; count of bases not matched to a gene: 4. Germline V gene data show CDR1 as PRHDT and CDR2 as FYEKMQ (reference sequence). This CDR3 region has 14 residues. CDR3 in amino acids: CASSLQGARTEAFF. CDR3 coding DNA: TGTGCCAGCAGCTTACAGGGGGCCAGGACTGAAGCTTTCTTT.

The chain has TRBV2 and TRBJ2-3, with 10 positions matching TRBD2. V lost 3 bases, J lost 7 bases, and 7 bases stayed unmatched. This CDR3 spans 15 amino acids. Germline V lookup: CDR1 SNHLY, CDR2 FYNNEI. The CDR3 region is CASSDEAGGPHTQYF. The DNA for the CDR3 is TGTGCCAGCAGTGATGAAGCGGGGGGGCCGCATACGCAGTATTTT. The full variable domain, in which reference TRBV2 and TRBJ2-3 provide the parts outside the CDR3, is EPEVTQTPSHQVTQMGQEVILRCVPISNHLYFYWYRQILGQKVEFLVSFYNNEISEKSEIFDDQFSVERPDGSNFTLKIRSTKLEDSAMYFCASSDEAGGPHTQYFGPGTRLTVL.

This clone was counted a single time. The gene calls are TRBV29-1 and TRBJ2-3; 9 bases are a match to TRBD2. CDR1 is SQVTM and CDR2 is ANQGSEA in the germline V gene. This CDR3 contains 14 residues. The ends lost 6 bases at V and 2 bases at J; junction bases unmatched: 6. CDR3 residues: CSVSSGVLTDTQYF. CDR3 DNA: TGCAGCGTATCTAGCGGGGTCCTCACAGATACGCAGTATTTT.

The sample holds a few counts of this clone. V gene TRBV7-9 combines with J gene TRBJ1-1; TRBD1 aligns across 8 bases. The V and J ends lost 5 bases and 0 bases, in that order; junction bases with no gene match: 5. The CDR3 has 15 amino acids. From germline, CDR1 is SEHNR and CDR2 FQNEAQ (reference sequence). CDR3 region: CASSIHRGVNTEAFF. CDR3 in DNA: TGTGCCAGCAGCATACACAGGGGGGTGAACACTGAAGCTTTCTTT.

The V call is TRBV7-9, the J call TRBJ1-3, with 7 bases aligning to TRBD1. CDR1 and CDR2 (germline): SEHNR, FQNEAQ (reference sequence). J was trimmed by 8 bases and V by 2 bases; bases with no gene match: 9. The CDR3 is 15 amino acids. The CDR3, as DNA: TGTGCCAGCAGCTTACCGTCTGCGCAGGGGGACACCATATATTTT. Its translation is CASSLPSAQGDTIYF.

This clone appeared once. This chain links TRBV18 with TRBJ1-5; D is unclear. This CDR3 has 14 amino acids. V lost 1 base and J 5 bases, leaving 9 bases between the germline ends. Germline assignment: CDR1 KGHSH and CDR2 LQKENI. DNA of the CDR3: TGTGCCAGCTCACCACTGGAGTCAGATCAGCCCCAGCATTTT. Its protein product is CASSPLESDQPQHF.

J is TRBJ2-7 and V is TRBV9, with 7 bases identical to TRBD1. The CDR3 is 14 amino acids. V trimming: 6 bases; J trimming: 5 bases; junction bases outside the gene matches: 11. CDR1 SGDLS and CDR2 YYNGEE come from the germline V gene. This chain's CDR3 is CASNPWGQSHEQYF. CDR3 nucleotides: TGTGCCAGCAACCCTTGGGGACAGTCCCACGAGCAGTACTTC.

The chain uses TRBV4-3 and TRBJ1-2; possibly TRBD1 for D (5 bases). V dropped 1 base and J dropped 8 bases, with 14 bases sitting between them. This CDR3 spans 14 amino acids. The germline V gene encodes CDR1 LGHNA and CDR2 YSLEER. In DNA, the CDR3 is TGCGCCAGCAGCCAAGTCCTGGGGGGAAGGGGCTACACCTTC. Translated, it gives CASSQVLGGRGYTF.

V usage is TRBV5-5 and J usage is TRBJ2-1, with 9 bases matching TRBD2. CDR3 length: 18 residues. J was trimmed by 7 bases and V by 1 base; bases with no gene match: 15. Germline V gene sequence: CDR1 SGHKS, CDR2 YYEKEE (reference sequence). The CDR3, as DNA: TGTGCCAGCAGCTTGTTTAGCGGGGGAGGGGCTATAAGGAATGAGCAGTTCTTC. It translates to CASSLFSGGGAIRNEQFF.

This chain uses TRBV6-1 with TRBJ1-1; perhaps TRBD1 as D (6 bases). V lost 7 bases, J lost 7 bases, and 16 bases lay in between. This CDR3 is 13 amino acids long. Germline V gene lookup returns CDR1 MNHNS and CDR2 SASEGT. For the CDR3, the DNA is TGTGCCAGCACGGACAGCGTAGAGTTTGAAGCTTTCTTT. Translated, it gives CASTDSVEFEAFF.

J is TRBJ2-4 and V is TRBV15; 9 nucleotides agree with TRBD2. The ends lost 0 bases at V and 6 bases at J; junction bases unmatched: 15. Germline V gene sequence: CDR1 LNHNV, CDR2 YYDKDF (reference sequence). The CDR3 is 19 amino acids. CDR3 residues: CATSRDLTTGGGARNIQYF. In nucleotides, the CDR3 is TGTGCCACCAGCAGAGATTTGACAACGGGCGGGGGGGCGCGAAACATTCAGTACTTC.

The chain carries TRBV5-4 and TRBJ2-2; 7 bases fit TRBD1. V shed 4 bases and J 7 bases; nucleotides not matched to a gene: 10. This CDR3 region has 15 residues. Per the germline V gene, CDR1 is SGHNT and CDR2 is YYREEE (reference sequence). The CDR3 spells CASSLRDSVIGELFF. The CDR3 region has the DNA TGTGCCAGCAGCCTCCGGGACAGCGTCATCGGGGAGCTGTTTTTT.

This chain uses TRBV11-2 with TRBJ1-2; perhaps TRBD1 as D (5 bases). Looked up from germline, CDR1 is SGHAT and CDR2 is FQNNGV. V dropped 4 bases and J dropped 0 bases, with 18 bases sitting between them. The CDR3 loop spans 17 amino acids. The CDR3 protein is CASSSNLDSRANYGYTF. The CDR3 DNA reads TGTGCCAGCAGCTCAAACCTAGACAGCCGAGCTAACTATGGCTACACCTTC. The full variable domain, in which reference TRBV11-2 and TRBJ1-2 provide the parts outside the CDR3, is EAGVAQSPRYKIIEKRQSVAFWCNPISGHATLYWYQQILGQGPKLLIQFQNNGVVDDSQLPKDRFSAERLKGVDSTLKIQPAKLEDSAVYLCASSSNLDSRANYGYTFGSGTRLTVV.

A few counts support this clone. The same CDR3 arises from other DNA sequences in this sample as well. This chain connects TRBV27 to TRBJ1-1, with TRBD1 matching over 8 bases. Trimming took 7 bases from V and 1 from J; bases not matched to a gene: 5. CDR3 length: 14 amino acids. Germline CDR1 MNHEY, CDR2 SMNVEV (reference sequence). For the CDR3, the DNA is TGTGCCAGCAATCGACAGGGGCCGAACACTGAAGCTTTCTTT. It encodes CASNRQGPNTEAFF.

Concerning this clone: In the same sample, other DNA sequences code for this CDR3. V and J are TRBV30 and TRBJ2-7, with a weak D call TRBD2 (6 bases). The CDR3 is 14 residues long. Germline V CDR1 and CDR2: GTSNPN, SVGIG (reference sequence). The V gene lost 0 bases and the J gene lost 1 base, with 10 bases spanning the gap. The CDR3 reads CAWSVGGDSYEQYF. The CDR3 nucleotides are TGTGCCTGGAGTGTAGGAGGGGATTCCTACGAGCAGTACTTC.

J is TRBJ1-2 and V is TRBV2; D perhaps matches TRBD1 (5 bases). The CDR3 contains 15 residues. From germline, CDR1 is SNHLY and CDR2 FYNNEI. Trimming cost V 0 bases and J 5 bases, with 13 bases left between them. The CDR3 DNA reads TGTGCCAGCAGTGAAGCGCCCCAGGGTTGGTATGGCTACACCTTC. It codes for CASSEAPQGWYGYTF.

The chain couples TRBV4-1 to TRBJ2-7; tentatively, D is TRBD2 (5 bases). The germline V gene has CDR1 MGHRA and CDR2 YSYEKL. V lost 0 bases and J lost 0, with 12 bases in between. There are 16 residues in the CDR3. CDR3 loop: CASSQEERVSSYEQYF. CDR3 nucleotides: TGCGCCAGCAGCCAAGAGGAGAGGGTTAGCTCCTACGAGCAGTACTTC.

The chain has TRBV7-8 and TRBJ2-7, with D perhaps matching TRBD1 (5 bases). The germline V gene encodes CDR1 SGHVS and CDR2 FQNEAQ. This CDR3 comprises 14 residues. The ends were cut back, 2 bases at V and 3 bases at J, with 11 bases in the middle. This CDR3 reads CASSLWQGGYEQYF. Here the CDR3 DNA reads TGTGCCAGCAGCTTATGGCAGGGTGGCTACGAGCAGTACTTC.

DNA for the CDR3: TGTGCCAGCAACGACAGGGTCGAGGACCTATACGAGCAGTACTTC. Amino acids: CASNDRVEDLYEQYF. The V gene is TRBV6-5, the J gene TRBJ2-7; 7 bases are a match to TRBD1. The CDR3 loop spans 15 amino acids. Germline CDR1 and CDR2: MNHEY and SVGAGI. Unmatched junction bases numbered 13, after V lost 7 bases and J lost 4 bases.

This clone came up a few times. The rearrangement uses TRBV5-1 and TRBJ1-2; 7 bases are shared with TRBD1. V shed 2 bases and J 10 bases; nucleotides not matched to a gene: 8. CDR1 is SGHRS and CDR2 is YFSETQ in the germline V gene. The CDR3 spans 13 residues. The CDR3 nucleotides read TGCGCCAGCAGCTTATTGGGGGACAGTTTCTACACCTTC. This codes for CASSLLGDSFYTF.

The V call is TRBV6-1, the J call TRBJ1-1; 8 nucleotides align to TRBD1. Unmatched junction bases numbered 11, after V lost 9 bases and J lost 5 bases. Germline V gives CDR1 MNHNS, CDR2 SASEGT. The CDR3 length is 14 residues. CDR3 protein: CASTEMDRVTEAFF. CDR3 nucleotides: TGTGCCAGTACTGAAATGGACAGGGTGACTGAAGCTTTCTTT.

The chain has TRBV19 and TRBJ1-6; D is uncertain. Looked up from germline, CDR1 is LNHDA and CDR2 is SQIVND (reference sequence). Trimming took off 3 bases at V and 7 bases at J, with 10 bases between the two ends. The CDR3 has 14 amino acids. CDR3 sequence reads: CASSIRGENSPLHF. CDR3 nucleotide sequence: TGTGCCAGTAGTATCCGGGGAGAGAATTCACCCCTCCACTTT. The full variable domain, with the rest looked up from reference TRBV19 and TRBJ1-6, is DGGITQSPKYLFRKEGQNVTLSCEQNLNHDAMYWYRQDPGQGLRLIYYSQIVNDFQKGDIAEGYSVSREKKESFPLTVTSAQKNPTAFYLCASSIRGENSPLHFGNGTRLTVT.

V gene TRBV27 combines with J gene TRBJ2-1; 7 bases line up with TRBD1. CDR1 is MNHEY, CDR2 SMNVEV, per germline (reference sequence). With 3 bases clipped from V and 9 bases from J, the junction kept 5 bases outside the gene matches. The CDR3 is made up of 13 amino acids. CDR3: CASSFGSGGEQFF. CDR3 DNA: TGTGCCAGCAGTTTCGGGTCAGGGGGTGAGCAGTTCTTC.

The rearrangement uses TRBV2 and TRBJ2-7; unclear D gene. From germline, CDR1 is SNHLY and CDR2 FYNNEI. V was clipped by 1 base and J by 5 bases, with 15 bases between them. The CDR3 runs to 15 residues. Written as DNA, the CDR3 is TGTGCCAGCAGTGAAGAACACCTCCTTTTGAACGAGCAGTACTTC. Translated: CASSEEHLLLNEQYF.

The rearrangement links TRBV9 to TRBJ2-1; D is perhaps TRBD2 (6 bases). The germline V gene has CDR1 SGDLS and CDR2 YYNGEE. V was shortened by 0 bases and J by 2 bases, with 6 bases between the two germline ends. The CDR3 has 14 residues. This chain's CDR3 is CASSVAGAYNEQFF. CDR3 coding DNA: TGTGCCAGCAGCGTAGCGGGGGCCTACAATGAGCAGTTCTTC.

This clone was counted once. The J gene is TRBJ1-5, the V gene TRBV27; D may be TRBD1 (6 bases). CDR1 is MNHEY, CDR2 SMNVEV, per germline (reference sequence). Trimming removed 3 bases from V and 4 bases from J, with 10 bases in between. This CDR3 is 14 amino acids long. CDR3 sequence reads: CASSFRGTNQPQHF. The CDR3 DNA is TGTGCCAGCAGTTTTAGGGGGACGAATCAGCCCCAGCATTTT.